Below are 14 T cell receptor beta chains sequenced from a single sample in a study of glioma-infiltrating T cells. The iRepertoire nested amplicon-rescue multiplex PCR amplified TCR alpha and beta CDR3s from RNA. TCRdb ran MiXCR on the multiplex PCR reads and lists one entry per CDR3 protein. The table shows 93,000 or so distinct CDR3 sequences, with around 28% occurring only once. Sequencing was performed on glioma tissue, nonneoplastic brain tissue, or PBMCs (not recorded which). The source of these receptors is a human donor with low-grade glioma or glioblastoma, undergoing nonglioma brain surgery, or in good health (not recorded which).

Notes on this clonotype: Germline and junction disagree at one end, which may indicate a read error. The V and J genes are TRBV20-1 and TRBJ1-2, with a weak D call TRBD1 (6 bases). Looked up from germline, CDR1 is DFQATT and CDR2 is SNEGSKA (reference sequence). The CDR3 covers 15 residues. CDR3: CSAPEPEQGHYVYTF. CDR3 nucleotides: TGCAGTGCTCCAGAGCCCGAACAGGGTCACTATGTCTACACCTTC.

As to this clonotype: A read error may be the cause here, since a much bigger clone is one base away. The conserved phenylalanine or tryptophan is not found at the CDR3 terminus, so this likely reflects a read error. The chain joins TRBV20-1 to TRBJ1-5; D unclear. V shed 1 base and J shed 1 base, with 8 bases lying between them. Germline lookup yields CDR1 DFQATT and CDR2 SNEGSKA (reference sequence). This CDR3 is 14 amino acids long. The CDR3 nucleotides read TGCAGTGCTAGAGCTGTACTGAGCAATCAGCCCCAGCATTAT. Translated: CSARAVLSNQPQHY.

This clonotype has just a few counts. Since no conserved phenylalanine or tryptophan closes the CDR3, a read error is the likely cause. This chain uses TRBV4-2 with TRBJ2-7, with D hard to call. CDR1 and CDR2 (germline): LGHNA, YNFKEQ. The CDR3 covers 16 residues. V lost 4 bases and J lost 2, with 18 bases in between. CDR3 protein: CASSRGPSVDTYEQYS. The CDR3 region has the DNA TGTGCCAGCAGCCGAGGACCGTCCGTCGATACCTACGAGCAGTACTCC.

This clonotype appeared once. V gene TRBV2 combines with J gene TRBJ1-4; 7 nucleotides agree with TRBD1. Germline loops: CDR1 SNHLY, CDR2 FYNNEI. V shed 6 bases, J shed 7 bases, and the junction held 5 bases outside the gene matches. The CDR3 totals 13 residues. The CDR3 loop is CASRGQVSEKLFF. CDR3 nucleotide sequence: TGTGCCAGCAGAGGACAGGTTAGTGAAAAACTGTTTTTT. The whole variable domain, filled in from reference TRBV2 and TRBJ1-4, reads EPEVTQTPSHQVTQMGQEVILRCVPISNHLYFYWYRQILGQKVEFLVSFYNNEISEKSEIFDDQFSVERPDGSNFTLKIRSTKLEDSAMYFCASRGQVSEKLFFGSGTQLSVL.

On this clonotype itself: A read error may explain this, as a much larger clone is one base away. The chain combines TRBV19 with TRBJ1-1; D gene unclear. CDR1 and CDR2 (germline): LNHDA, SQIVND (reference sequence). V lost 9 bases and J lost 10, with 15 bases in between. There are 11 residues in the CDR3. The CDR3 nucleotides read TGTGCCAGCGAGGACCAATACGGAGCTTTCTTT. It encodes CASEDQYGAFF. Together with reference TRBV19 and TRBJ1-1, the CDR3 gives the full variable domain: DGGITQSPKYLFRKEGQNVTLSCEQNLNHDAMYWYRQDPGQGLRLIYYSQIVNDFQKGDIAEGYSVSREKKESFPLTVTSAQKNPTAFYLCASEDQYGAFFGQGTRLTVV.

As concerns this clonotype: At one end, the junction sequence differs from germline, possibly due to a read error. The chain couples TRBV7-2 to TRBJ2-3; D may be TRBD2 (7 bases). The CDR3 has 15 residues. In germline, CDR1 is SGHTA, CDR2 FQGNSA. The CDR3, as DNA: TGTGCCAGCAGCTTAAGGGGGGGGGCCATCGATACGCGGTATTTT. It translates to CASSLRGGAIDTRYF.

The chain recombines TRBV7-9 with TRBJ2-3; D perhaps matches TRBD2 (5 bases). The CDR3 sequence is 14 residues long. Trimming left V 4 bases short and J 6 bases short, with 14 bases between. Germline V gene sequence: CDR1 SEHNR, CDR2 FQNEAQ (reference sequence). The DNA of the CDR3 is TGTGCCAGCAGCTCAGACAACTCGGGGGATACGCAGTATTTT. Translating gives CASSSDNSGDTQYF.

Ten or more counts support this clonotype. The chain couples TRBV4-3 to TRBJ2-7; 9 bases match TRBD1. J was trimmed by 6 bases and V by 0 bases; bases with no gene match: 6. The CDR3 runs to 15 residues. Germline CDR1 reads LGHNA; CDR2 reads YSLEER. Here the CDR3 DNA reads TGCGCCAGCAGCCAAGAGTCCGGGACAGGGTCCGAGCAGTACTTC. Its protein product is CASSQESGTGSEQYF.

This clonotype was recorded many times. This sequence joins TRBV20-1 and TRBJ1-2; the D is unclear. This CDR3 is built from 16 residues. Germline loops: CDR1 DFQATT, CDR2 SNEGSKA (reference sequence). Trimming removed 6 bases from V and 0 bases from J, with 20 bases in between. The CDR3 sequence: CSANLPGGRANYGYTF. The CDR3 nucleotides are TGCAGTGCGAATCTACCCGGTGGGAGAGCTAACTATGGCTACACCTTC.

This clonotype showed up just a few times. V usage is TRBV3-1 and J usage is TRBJ2-3; weak D call: TRBD2 (5 bases). The CDR3 loop spans 14 amino acids. V was trimmed by 4 bases and J by 4 bases, leaving 12 bases between them. Germline V CDR1 and CDR2: LGHDT, YNNKEL (reference sequence). For the CDR3, the DNA is TGTGCCAGCAGCCCCCTAGCCGGGGCAGATACGCAGTATTTT. This sequence encodes CASSPLAGADTQYF.

This clonotype was recorded at least ten times. This chain connects TRBV19 to TRBJ2-3, with D unclear. Germline CDR1 and CDR2: LNHDA and SQIVND (reference sequence). Trimming removed 6 bases at V and 2 bases at J, with 15 bases between. This CDR3 has 15 residues. The CDR3, as DNA: TGTGCCAGTAGGGTCGTCGTAGCCAACACAGATACGCAGTATTTT. Protein: CASRVVVANTDTQYF.

The chain combines TRBV7-2 with TRBJ1-6, with 9 bases fitting TRBD1. This CDR3 contains 16 residues. Germline CDR1 SGHTA, CDR2 FQGNSA. V shed 4 bases, J shed 7 bases, and the junction held 8 bases outside the gene matches. CDR3 sequence reads: CASSYAGTGNNSPLHF. The DNA of the CDR3 is TGTGCCAGCAGCTATGCCGGGACAGGGAACAATTCACCCCTCCACTTT.

This clonotype showed up many times. The chain uses TRBV4-1 and TRBJ2-1; D remains unclear. The CDR3 loop spans 12 amino acids. V dropped 3 bases and J dropped 8 bases, with 8 bases sitting between them. Per germline, CDR1 MGHRA and CDR2 YSYEKL. The CDR3 region is CASSHIRDEQFF. CDR3 DNA sequence: TGCGCCAGCAGCCATATAAGGGATGAGCAGTTCTTC.

The V gene is TRBV2, the J gene TRBJ1-6; tentative D call: TRBD1 (5 bases). Trimming stripped 6 bases from V and 5 bases from J, with 17 bases between. The CDR3 is made up of 16 amino acids. The germline V gene encodes CDR1 SNHLY and CDR2 FYNNEI. The CDR3 DNA reads TGTGCCAGCAGCACCAACGGGGCCCCCGATAATTCACCCCTCCACTTT. Translation gives CASSTNGAPDNSPLHF.